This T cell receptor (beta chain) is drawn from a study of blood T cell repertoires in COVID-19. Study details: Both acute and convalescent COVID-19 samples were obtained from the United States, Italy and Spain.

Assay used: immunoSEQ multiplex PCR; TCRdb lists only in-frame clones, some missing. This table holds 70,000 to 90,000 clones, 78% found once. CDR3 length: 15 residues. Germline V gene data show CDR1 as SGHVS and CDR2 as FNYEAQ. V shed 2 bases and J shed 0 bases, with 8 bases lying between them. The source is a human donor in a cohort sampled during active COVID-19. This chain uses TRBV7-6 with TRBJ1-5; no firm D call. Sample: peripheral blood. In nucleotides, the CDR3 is TGTGCCAGCAGCTTAACGGGGAATAGCAATCAGCCCCAGCATTTT. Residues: CASSLTGNSNQPQHF. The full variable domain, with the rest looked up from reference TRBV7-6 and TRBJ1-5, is GAGVSQSPRYKVTKRGQDVALRCDPISGHVSLYWYRQALGQGPEFLTYFNYEAQQDKSGLPNDRFSAERPEGSISTLTIQRTEQRDSAMYRCASSLTGNSNQPQHFGDGTRLSIL.